The 18 T cell receptor beta chains below come from one sample, sequenced in a study of T-cell memory formation after mild COVID-19. TCRdb called the 5' RACE reads again in MiXCR, with one record for every CDR3 protein. The sample holds about 400,000 distinct CDR3 sequences, less than 25% seen once. What was sequenced was PBMCs or a T cell subset sorted from them (not recorded which). The receptor source for this set is an adult woman who had mild COVID-19 (a few samples of this study predate the infection). Cell type and time point are not known.

This clonotype has only a few counts. The chain has TRBV29-1 and TRBJ2-3, with D possibly being TRBD1 (6 bases). Per the germline V gene, CDR1 is SQVTM and CDR2 is ANQGSEA. The CDR3 has 13 amino acids. Trimming removed 5 bases from V and 2 bases from J, with 11 bases in between. CDR3 protein: CSVQGRYTDTQYF. Written as DNA, the CDR3 is TGCAGCGTTCAGGGGCGGTACACAGATACGCAGTATTTT.

The chain recombines TRBV12-3 or TRBV12-4 with TRBJ1-2; D is perhaps TRBD1 (6 bases). This CDR3 spans 15 amino acids. Deletions cut 0 bases from V and 2 bases from J, with 10 bases between. In DNA, the CDR3 is TGTGCCAGCAGTTTAGCGAGGACAGACAACTATGGCTACACCTTC. It encodes CASSLARTDNYGYTF.

In its sample, this clonotype was seen a few times. V usage is TRBV11-2 and J usage is TRBJ2-5; maybe TRBD2 (6 bases). Deletions cut 6 bases from V and 3 bases from J, with 20 bases between. This CDR3 has 16 amino acids. Germline V CDR1 and CDR2: SGHAT, FQNNGV. Here the CDR3 DNA reads TGTGCCAGCAGGCCGTCCCACGGGACTCCCAAAGAGACCCAGTACTTC. This encodes CASRPSHGTPKETQYF.

The chain recombines TRBV18 with TRBJ2-3; D may be TRBD1 or TRBD2 (5 bases each). The CDR3 extends over 16 amino acids. CDR1 is KGHSH and CDR2 is LQKENI in the germline V gene. Trimming shortened V by 6 bases and J by 1 base, and 17 bases separated the two germline ends. CDR3 nucleotide sequence: TGTGCCAGCTCCGTTGTCGGGGCCGGTGGCACAGATACGCAGTATTTT. Encoded protein: CASSVVGAGGTDTQYF.

This clonotype was seen at least ten times. The chain uses TRBV12-3 or TRBV12-4 and TRBJ1-4; the match to TRBD1 covers 8 bases. Trimming cost V 5 bases and J 0 bases; bases outside gene matches: 5. This CDR3 region has 16 residues. CDR3: CASSAGTGATNEKLFF. CDR3 sequence (DNA): TGTGCCAGCAGTGCCGGGACAGGAGCAACTAATGAAAAACTGTTTTTT.

Only a few counts were recorded for this clonotype. The chain has TRBV5-5 and TRBJ2-1; the D is unclear. Trimming cost V 2 bases and J 8 bases, with 14 bases left between them. The germline V gene encodes CDR1 SGHKS and CDR2 YYEKEE (reference sequence). This CDR3 region has 14 residues. The CDR3 DNA reads TGTGCCAGCAGCTTTAGTGCGATCTTTGATGAGCAGTTCTTC. It is translated as CASSFSAIFDEQFF.

In its sample, this clonotype was seen a few times. J is TRBJ2-1 and V is TRBV7-6; the D is unclear. V dropped 0 bases and J dropped 0 bases, with 3 bases sitting between them. The germline V gene has CDR1 SGHVS and CDR2 FNYEAQ. CDR3 length equals 14 residues. The CDR3 DNA follows: TGTGCCAGCAGCTTAGCTGTCTCCTACAATGAGCAGTTCTTC. Protein: CASSLAVSYNEQFF.

The V gene is TRBV5-1, the J gene TRBJ2-3, with 12 bases fitting TRBD1. Unmatched junction bases numbered 5, after V lost 6 bases and J lost 6 bases. The CDR3 extends over 14 amino acids. Germline assignment: CDR1 SGHRS and CDR2 YFSETQ. The CDR3 sequence is CASKGTGGDDTQYF. The CDR3, as DNA: TGCGCCAGCAAGGGGACAGGGGGCGACGATACGCAGTATTTT.

The J gene is TRBJ2-2, the V gene TRBV5-1; D not resolved. Germline CDR1 reads SGHRS; CDR2 reads YFSETQ. The CDR3 extends over 13 amino acids. Trimming stripped 0 bases from V and 4 bases from J, with 4 bases between. The CDR3 DNA sequence: TGCGCCAGCAGCTTGGTATTCACCGGGGAGCTGTTTTTT. This sequence encodes CASSLVFTGELFF.

J is TRBJ2-5 and V is TRBV9, with a tentative D call TRBD2 (6 bases). The V and J ends lost 4 bases and 2 bases respectively, with 18 bases between them. Germline CDR1 and CDR2: SGDLS and YYNGEE. The CDR3 sequence is 16 residues long. The CDR3 nucleotides read TGTGCCAGCAGCCCTACGGGGGTCCAAAGGCAAGAGACCCAGTACTTC. Translating gives CASSPTGVQRQETQYF.

The rearrangement joins TRBV20-1 to TRBJ1-2, with 9 bases that match TRBD1. This CDR3 contains 14 residues. Germline V CDR1 and CDR2: DFQATT, SNEGSKA (reference sequence). V trimming: 6 bases; J trimming: 7 bases; junction bases outside the gene matches: 12. The DNA of the CDR3 is TGCAGTGCCACAAGGACAGGGGCCATGGGTGGCTACACCTTC. Its protein product is CSATRTGAMGGYTF.

Only a few counts were recorded for this clonotype. This chain uses TRBV4-2 with TRBJ2-5, with 7 bases aligning to TRBD1. Germline CDR1 and CDR2: LGHNA and YNFKEQ. The junction had 5 bases not matched to a gene; V was cut back by 4 bases and J by 3 bases. The CDR3 contains 14 residues. The CDR3 nucleotides read TGTGCCAGCAGCCGTGGCCAGGGGGAAGAGACCCAGTACTTC. Translation gives CASSRGQGEETQYF.

The V call is TRBV18, the J call TRBJ2-2, with a tentative D call TRBD1 (6 bases). The CDR3 is made up of 13 amino acids. Germline values: CDR1 KGHSH, CDR2 LQKENI. Trimming stripped 4 bases from V and 6 bases from J, with 9 bases between. The CDR3 spells CASSHRDAGELFF. For the CDR3, the DNA is TGTGCCAGCTCACACAGGGACGCCGGGGAGCTGTTTTTT.

The rearrangement uses TRBV24-1 and TRBJ1-6; D gene ambiguous. CDR1 KGHDR and CDR2 SFDVKD come from the germline V gene. The CDR3 has 12 amino acids. V lost 4 bases, J lost 7 bases, and 4 bases lay in between. This CDR3 is CATSDANSPLHF. The DNA of the CDR3 is TGTGCCACCAGTGACGCGAATTCACCCCTCCACTTT.

The chain has TRBV9 and TRBJ2-7, with 7 bases fitting TRBD1. V lost 4 bases and J lost 3; bases outside the gene matches: 7. The germline V gene encodes CDR1 SGDLS and CDR2 YYNGEE. There are 14 residues in the CDR3. The CDR3 DNA reads as TGTGCCAGCAGCCCGGGACAGTCCCGCTACGAGCAGTACTTC. Encoded protein: CASSPGQSRYEQYF.

The chain combines TRBV6-6 with TRBJ2-7; 8 nucleotides agree with TRBD1. This CDR3 spans 17 amino acids. Germline V CDR1 and CDR2: MNHNY, SVGAGI (reference sequence). The V gene end was trimmed by 2 bases and the J gene end by 3 bases; junction bases not matched to a gene: 12. The CDR3 DNA sequence: TGTGCCAGCAGTTACCCCACGCCGGGACAGGTTGTCTACGAGCAGTACTTC. It yields the protein CASSYPTPGQVVYEQYF.

The chain joins TRBV30 to TRBJ2-6, with a weak D call TRBD1 (7 bases). V was trimmed by 5 bases and J by 0 bases, leaving 23 bases between them. Germline values: CDR1 GTSNPN, CDR2 SVGIG (reference sequence). The CDR3 has 19 amino acids. Written as DNA, the CDR3 is TGTGCCTGGGAAGGGTGGAGGGGGCCAAAGCCCTCTGGGGCCAACGTCCTGACTTTC. It is translated as CAWEGWRGPKPSGANVLTF.

The rearrangement joins TRBV3-1 to TRBJ2-5; 14 bases are shared with TRBD2. After removal of 4 bases from V and 9 bases from J, the junction contained 7 bases not matched to a gene. Germline-derived CDR1 and CDR2 are LGHDT and YNNKEL (reference sequence). The CDR3 extends over 15 amino acids. The CDR3 loop reads CASSRTSGGPLPQYF. Written as DNA, the CDR3 is TGTGCCAGCAGCCGGACTAGCGGGGGGCCTCTACCCCAGTACTTC.